A single sample is the source of the 19 T cell receptor beta chains below, sequenced in a study of beta chain features in type 1 diabetes. As every portion of the isolated RNA was reverse transcribed, the sequencing read expressed TCRB transcripts. Libraries were prepared by immunoSEQ multiplex PCR; TCRdb keeps only in-frame clonotypes and omits some of them. The sample holds hundreds of thousands of clones, 15% seen once. The sample taken for sequencing was naive CD4+ T cells from blood. The source of these receptors is a man between 18 and 29 years old in good health.

This clone has a handful of counts. The chain couples TRBV21-1 to TRBJ2-7. TRBV21-1 is a recognized pseudogene. The length of the CDR3 is 13 residues. The CDR3 reads CASSGPSFYEQYF. The CDR3 coding sequence is TGTGCCAGCAGCGGACCGTCGTTCTACGAGCAGTACTTC.

As regards this clone: The same CDR3 can be traced to other DNA sequences in this sample. The chain is built from TRBV29-1 and TRBJ1-1, with TRBD1 matching over 7 bases. The CDR3 is made up of 12 amino acids. CDR1 SQVTM and CDR2 ANQGSEA come from the germline V gene. V lost 6 bases and J lost 2; bases outside the gene matches: 3. The CDR3 sequence is CSVRQGNTEAFF. The CDR3 DNA is TGCAGCGTCCGACAGGGAAACACTGAAGCTTTCTTT.

In its sample, this clone was seen a few times. The chain joins TRBV29-1 to TRBJ1-1; D might be TRBD1 (6 bases). The germline V and J ends were trimmed by 5 bases and 0 bases, with 13 bases remaining between them. The CDR3 is 14 residues long. CDR1 and CDR2 from the germline V gene are SQVTM and ANQGSEA. The CDR3 DNA is TGCAGCGTTCAAGGACAGCAATTGAACACTGAAGCTTTCTTT. Translation: CSVQGQQLNTEAFF.

This sequence joins TRBV29-1 and TRBJ1-1; D not resolved. The V end lost 7 bases, the J end lost 2 bases, and 11 bases lay between the germline ends. Germline values: CDR1 SQVTM, CDR2 ANQGSEA. The CDR3 is made up of 12 amino acids. CDR3 DNA: TGCAGCGCAGCCCACGGAAACACTGAAGCTTTCTTT. This codes for CSAAHGNTEAFF.

In this sample, this clone turned up a few times. Likely a read error: the CDR3 ends without its conserved phenylalanine or tryptophan. The DNA is left out, because the CDR3 cannot be placed on it with certainty; the CDR3 is given as TCRdb lists it. V gene TRBV25-1 combines with J gene TRBJ1-1; the table's TRBD1 call for D was not verified on the DNA. The CDR3 region is 9 residues in length, termini included. Germline lookup yields CDR1 MGHDK and CDR2 SYGVNS. The CDR3 protein is CASTSQGGP.

This clone was counted a few times. This chain connects TRBV28 to TRBJ2-7; no reliable D call. Trimming cost V 7 bases and J 2 bases, with 9 bases left between them. CDR3 length equals 12 residues. Germline CDR1 is MDHEN and CDR2 is SYDVKM. CDR3 in amino acids: CASTKPPYEQYF. The CDR3 DNA is TGTGCCAGCACCAAACCTCCCTACGAGCAGTACTTC.

The chain couples TRBV6-6 to TRBJ2-3; D unresolved. The CDR3 extends over 16 amino acids. Germline V gene sequence: CDR1 MNHNY, CDR2 SVGAGI (reference sequence). V lost 0 bases, J lost 4 bases, and 14 bases lay in between. CDR3 in DNA: TGTGCCAGCAGTTACTCCTCTCGAGGTGGGTCAGATACGCAGTATTTT. Amino acids: CASSYSSRGGSDTQYF.

Worth noting for this clone: Within the sample, other DNA sequences also encode this same CDR3. The J gene is TRBJ2-5, the V gene TRBV29-1, with D perhaps assigned TRBD1 or TRBD2 (6 bases each). The CDR3 length is 14 residues. Per germline, CDR1 SQVTM and CDR2 ANQGSEA. V dropped 6 bases and J dropped 6 bases, with 20 bases sitting between them. CDR3 loop: CSVKHRVEGKTQYF. The CDR3 DNA sequence: TGCAGCGTGAAGCACAGGGTGGAGGGAAAGACCCAGTACTTC.

In the case of this clone: This same CDR3 is encoded by further DNA sequences in the sample. V gene TRBV29-1 combines with J gene TRBJ1-1; D ambiguous. The CDR3 totals 13 residues. Germline V gene sequence: CDR1 SQVTM, CDR2 ANQGSEA. Trimming removed 4 bases at V and 0 bases at J, with 9 bases between. As DNA, the CDR3 is TGCAGCGTTGCTGGCAGGTTGAACACTGAAGCTTTCTTT. The encoded protein is CSVAGRLNTEAFF.

The chain is built from TRBV30 and TRBJ1-5; 9 nucleotides agree with TRBD1. CDR3 length equals 12 residues. After removal of 8 bases from V and 7 bases from J, the junction contained 6 bases not matched to a gene. CDR1 GTSNPN and CDR2 SVGIG come from the germline V gene (reference sequence). Written as DNA, the CDR3 is TGTGCCCTGGACAGGGGCAGCCAGCCCCAGCATTTT. Amino acid sequence: CALDRGSQPQHF.

The J gene is TRBJ2-1, the V gene TRBV9; D gene ambiguous. The CDR3 is 15 residues long. V lost 3 bases, J lost 2 bases, and 12 bases lay in between. CDR1 and CDR2 (germline): SGDLS, YYNGEE. CDR3 protein: CASSAGSPAYNEQFF. Written as DNA, the CDR3 is TGTGCCAGCAGCGCCGGGTCGCCAGCCTACAATGAGCAGTTCTTC.

There are a few counts of this clone. The J gene is TRBJ1-2, the V gene TRBV28; 7 nucleotides agree with TRBD1. The CDR3 loop spans 14 amino acids. In germline, CDR1 is MDHEN, CDR2 SYDVKM. The V gene end was trimmed by 6 bases and the J gene end by 2 bases; junction bases not matched to a gene: 6. DNA of the CDR3: TGTGCCAGCAGCCCAGGGGGGAAGAACTATGGCTACACCTTC. It specifies CASSPGGKNYGYTF.

This clone was detected a few times. J is TRBJ2-5 and V is TRBV28; tentatively, D is TRBD1 (6 bases). The CDR3 consists of 14 residues. Germline-derived CDR1 and CDR2 are MDHEN and SYDVKM. V lost 7 bases to trimming and J lost 5 bases, with 17 bases between them. CDR3: CASKLGGVGETQYF. For the CDR3, the DNA is TGTGCCAGCAAATTAGGGGGAGTCGGTGAGACCCAGTACTTC.

The V gene is TRBV5-1, the J gene TRBJ2-5, with 10 bases identical to TRBD1. Germline values: CDR1 SGHRS, CDR2 YFSETQ. There are 16 residues in the CDR3. Unmatched junction bases numbered 8, after V lost 4 bases and J lost 2 bases. CDR3 residues: CASSPTGTGAQETQYF. The CDR3 bases are TGCGCCAGCAGCCCAACCGGGACAGGGGCACAAGAGACCCAGTACTTC.

This chain connects TRBV5-8 to TRBJ2-2; a weak D match, TRBD2 (5 bases). The V gene's germline CDR1 is SGHTS and CDR2 YDEGEE. The CDR3 sequence is 16 residues long. V was trimmed by 0 bases and J by 2 bases, leaving 11 bases between them. The CDR3 protein is CASSLAGIANTGELFF. The CDR3 DNA reads TGTGCCAGCAGCTTGGCGGGGATCGCAAACACCGGGGAGCTGTTTTTT.

This clone showed up just a few times. The chain couples TRBV11-2 to TRBJ2-5; no clear D. The CDR3 has 13 residues. Trimming stripped 0 bases from V and 3 bases from J, with 5 bases between. Germline CDR1 reads SGHAT; CDR2 reads FQNNGV. CDR3 sequence reads: CASSLDAEETQYF. Here the CDR3 DNA reads TGTGCCAGCAGCTTAGATGCGGAAGAGACCCAGTACTTC.

This clone was picked up a small number of times. The chain uses TRBV11-2 and TRBJ1-1, with 8 bases matching TRBD1. The V and J ends lost 5 bases and 4 bases, in that order; junction bases with no gene match: 3. The length of the CDR3 is 13 residues. Looked up from germline, CDR1 is SGHAT and CDR2 is FQNNGV. The CDR3 DNA reads TGTGCCAGCAGCACCGACAGGGGCACTGAAGCTTTCTTT. This sequence encodes CASSTDRGTEAFF.

The gene calls are TRBV6-6 and TRBJ2-5; 8 nucleotides align to TRBD2. V lost 6 bases and J lost 2; bases outside the gene matches: 5. Germline V gene sequence: CDR1 MNHNY, CDR2 SVGAGI (reference sequence). CDR3 length equals 14 residues. CDR3 nucleotides: TGTGCCAGCAGGCGGGCTAGCGGGCAAGAGACCCAGTACTTC. This encodes CASRRASGQETQYF.

The rearrangement links TRBV11-2 to TRBJ1-5; the D is unclear. Trimming cost V 0 bases and J 0 bases, with 12 bases left between them. The CDR3 is 17 amino acids. Germline V gene sequence: CDR1 SGHAT, CDR2 FQNNGV. CDR3 residues: CASSLDGSSYSNQPQHF. CDR3 DNA sequence: TGTGCCAGCAGCTTAGATGGCTCCAGCTATAGCAATCAGCCCCAGCATTTT. The variable domain in full, with the rest retrieved from reference TRBV11-2 and TRBJ1-5, is EAGVAQSPRYKIIEKRQSVAFWCNPISGHATLYWYQQILGQGPKLLIQFQNNGVVDDSQLPKDRFSAERLKGVDSTLKIQPAKLEDSAVYLCASSLDGSSYSNQPQHFGDGTRLSIL.